The 6 T cell receptor beta chains reported below all come from one sample, sequenced in a study of cytomegalovirus exposure and HLA in healthy donors. The PCR used 60 Vbeta and 13 Jbeta primers. Method: immunoSEQ multiplex PCR; TCRdb's copy keeps in-frame clones and lacks some. The sample includes 200,000 to 250,000 clones, approximately 80% seen only once; the top ten take 2.9%. Material: PBMCs. The receptors come from a young man in good health and CMV-seronegative.

The gene calls are TRBV19 and TRBJ1-1; 7 bases line up with TRBD1. The CDR3 runs to 12 residues. In germline, CDR1 is LNHDA, CDR2 SQIVND (reference sequence). V lost 5 bases to trimming and J lost 8 bases; unmatched junction nucleotides: 5. DNA for the CDR3: TGTGCCAGTAGTTTCCAGACAGGGGAAGCTTTCTTT. Its translation: CASSFQTGEAFF.

This chain links TRBV28 with TRBJ2-3; no clear D. Germline loops: CDR1 MDHEN, CDR2 SYDVKM. The CDR3 spans 11 residues. Trimming left V 7 bases short and J 6 bases short, with 8 bases between. CDR3 bases: TGTGCCAGCACCACCGGGGATACGCAGTATTTT. Protein sequence: CASTTGDTQYF.

The chain recombines TRBV6-5 with TRBJ2-3, with D perhaps matching TRBD1 (5 bases). The V gene lost 6 bases and the J gene lost 4 bases, with 8 bases spanning the gap. The CDR3 contains 12 residues. CDR1 is MNHEY, CDR2 SVGAGI, per germline. Here the CDR3 reads CASSQQADTQYF. The CDR3 nucleotides read TGTGCCAGCAGCCAACAGGCAGATACGCAGTATTTT.

This chain uses TRBV5-6 with TRBJ2-5; 9 positions agree with TRBD1. This CDR3 is built from 15 residues. Germline CDR1 and CDR2: SGHDT and YYEEEE. J was trimmed by 5 bases and V by 0 bases; bases with no gene match: 5. The CDR3 is CASSLGDRELETQYF. CDR3 DNA: TGTGCCAGCAGCTTGGGGGACAGGGAACTGGAGACCCAGTACTTC.

The V gene is TRBV7-9, the J gene TRBJ2-1, with 7 bases lining up with TRBD2. Germline-derived CDR1 and CDR2 are SEHNR and FQNEAQ (reference sequence). Unmatched junction bases numbered 9, after V lost 5 bases and J lost 5 bases. The CDR3 totals 15 residues. The CDR3 DNA follows: TGTGCCAGCAGCCCGCCGCGGGGGAGGGACAATGAGCAGTTCTTC. Its protein is CASSPPRGRDNEQFF.

The J gene is TRBJ2-5, the V gene TRBV5-1, with a tentative D call TRBD2 (6 bases). CDR3 length: 14 amino acids. From germline, CDR1 is SGHRS and CDR2 YFSETQ. Trimming cost V 5 bases and J 2 bases, with 13 bases left between them. The CDR3 protein is CASRRASVQETQYF. CDR3 nucleotide sequence: TGCGCCAGCAGAAGGGCTAGCGTGCAAGAGACCCAGTACTTC.